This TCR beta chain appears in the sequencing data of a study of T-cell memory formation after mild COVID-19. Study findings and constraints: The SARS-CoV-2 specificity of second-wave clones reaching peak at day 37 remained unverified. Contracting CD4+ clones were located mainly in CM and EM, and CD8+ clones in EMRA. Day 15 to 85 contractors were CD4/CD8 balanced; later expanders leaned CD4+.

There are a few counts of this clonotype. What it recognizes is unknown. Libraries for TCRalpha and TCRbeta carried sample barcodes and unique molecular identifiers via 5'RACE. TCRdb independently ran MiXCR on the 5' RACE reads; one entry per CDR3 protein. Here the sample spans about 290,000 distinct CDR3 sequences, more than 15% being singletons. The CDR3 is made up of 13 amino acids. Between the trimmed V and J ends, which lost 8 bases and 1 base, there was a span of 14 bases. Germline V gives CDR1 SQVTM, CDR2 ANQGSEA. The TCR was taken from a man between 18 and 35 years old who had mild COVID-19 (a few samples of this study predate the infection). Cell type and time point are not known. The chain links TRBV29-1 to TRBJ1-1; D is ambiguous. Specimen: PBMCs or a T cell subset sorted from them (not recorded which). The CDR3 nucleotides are TGCAGCTCTCGAGGAGGGCCGAACACTGAAGCTTTCTTT. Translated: CSSRGGPNTEAFF.